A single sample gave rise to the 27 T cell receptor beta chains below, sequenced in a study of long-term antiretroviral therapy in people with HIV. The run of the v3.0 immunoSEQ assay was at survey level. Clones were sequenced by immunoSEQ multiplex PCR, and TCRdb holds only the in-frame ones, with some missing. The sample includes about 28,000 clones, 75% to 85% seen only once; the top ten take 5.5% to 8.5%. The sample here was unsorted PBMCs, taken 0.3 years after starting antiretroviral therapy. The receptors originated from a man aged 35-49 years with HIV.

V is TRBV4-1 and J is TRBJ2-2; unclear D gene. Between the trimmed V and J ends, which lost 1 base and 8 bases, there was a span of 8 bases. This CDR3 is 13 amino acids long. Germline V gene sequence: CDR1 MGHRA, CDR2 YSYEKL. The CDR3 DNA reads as TGCGCCAGCAGCCAAGTCGGAGCGGGGGAGCTGTTTTTT. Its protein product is CASSQVGAGELFF.

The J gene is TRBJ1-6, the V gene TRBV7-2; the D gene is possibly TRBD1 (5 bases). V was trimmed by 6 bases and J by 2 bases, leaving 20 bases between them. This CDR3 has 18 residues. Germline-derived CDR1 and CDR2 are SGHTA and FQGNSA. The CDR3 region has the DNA TGTGCCAGCAGACTAGGCGGTGCGGGGGTTGCCTATAATTCACCCCTCCACTTT. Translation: CASRLGGAGVAYNSPLHF.

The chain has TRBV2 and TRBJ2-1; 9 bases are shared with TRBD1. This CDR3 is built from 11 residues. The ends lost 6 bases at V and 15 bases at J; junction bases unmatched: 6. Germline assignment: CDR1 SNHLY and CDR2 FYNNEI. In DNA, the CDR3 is TGTGCCAGCAGCTACTCGGGACAGGGGTTCTTC. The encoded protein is CASSYSGQGFF. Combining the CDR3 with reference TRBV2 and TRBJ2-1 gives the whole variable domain EPEVTQTPSHQVTQMGQEVILRCVPISNHLYFYWYRQILGQKVEFLVSFYNNEISEKSEIFDDQFSVERPDGSNFTLKIRSTKLEDSAMYFCASSYSGQGFFGPGTRLTVL.

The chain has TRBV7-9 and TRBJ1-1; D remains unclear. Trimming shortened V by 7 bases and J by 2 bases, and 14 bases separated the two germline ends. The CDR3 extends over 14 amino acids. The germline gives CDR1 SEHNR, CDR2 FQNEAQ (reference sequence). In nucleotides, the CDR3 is TGTGCCAGCACCACCTTGGCAGCCAACACTGAAGCTTTCTTT. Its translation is CASTTLAANTEAFF.

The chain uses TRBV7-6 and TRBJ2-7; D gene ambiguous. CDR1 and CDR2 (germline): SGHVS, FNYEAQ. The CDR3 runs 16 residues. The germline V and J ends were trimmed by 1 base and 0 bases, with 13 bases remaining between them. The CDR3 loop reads CASSLGATTSSYEQYF. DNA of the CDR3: TGTGCCAGCAGCTTAGGGGCGACAACCAGCTCCTACGAGCAGTACTTC.

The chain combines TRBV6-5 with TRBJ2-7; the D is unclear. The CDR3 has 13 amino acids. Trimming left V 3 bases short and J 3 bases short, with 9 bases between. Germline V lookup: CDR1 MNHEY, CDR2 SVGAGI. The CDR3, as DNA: TGTGCCAGCAGTTATCATCCCGGCTACGAGCAGTACTTC. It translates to CASSYHPGYEQYF.

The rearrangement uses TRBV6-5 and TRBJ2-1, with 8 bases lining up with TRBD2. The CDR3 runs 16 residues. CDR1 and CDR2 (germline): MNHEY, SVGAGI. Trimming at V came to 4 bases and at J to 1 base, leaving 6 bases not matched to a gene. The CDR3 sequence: CASSSPLAASYNEQFF. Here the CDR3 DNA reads TGTGCCAGCAGTTCCCCACTAGCGGCATCCTACAATGAGCAGTTCTTC.

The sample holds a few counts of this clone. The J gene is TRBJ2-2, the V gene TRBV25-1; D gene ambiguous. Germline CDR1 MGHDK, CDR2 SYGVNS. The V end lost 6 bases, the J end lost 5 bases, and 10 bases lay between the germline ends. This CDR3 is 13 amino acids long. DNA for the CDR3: TGTGCCAGCAGCGCCTTTGGGACCGGGGAGCTGTTTTTT. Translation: CASSAFGTGELFF. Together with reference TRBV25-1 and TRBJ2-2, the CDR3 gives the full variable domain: EADIYQTPRYLVIGTGKKITLECSQTMGHDKMYWYQQDPGMELHLIHYSYGVNSTEKGDLSSESTVSRIRTEHFPLTLESARPSHTSQYLCASSAFGTGELFFGEGSRLTVL.

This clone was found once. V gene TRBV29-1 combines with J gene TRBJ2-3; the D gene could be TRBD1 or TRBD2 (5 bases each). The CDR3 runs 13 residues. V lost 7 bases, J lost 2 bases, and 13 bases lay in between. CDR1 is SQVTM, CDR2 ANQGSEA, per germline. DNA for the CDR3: TGCAGCGGAAGTGGGACGGACACAGATACGCAGTATTTT. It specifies CSGSGTDTDTQYF.

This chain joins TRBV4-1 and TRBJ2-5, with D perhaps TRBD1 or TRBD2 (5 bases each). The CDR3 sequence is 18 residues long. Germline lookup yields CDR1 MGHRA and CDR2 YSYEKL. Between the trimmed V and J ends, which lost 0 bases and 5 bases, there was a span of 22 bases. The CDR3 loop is CASSQDRRGGGWGETQYF. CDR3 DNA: TGCGCCAGCAGCCAAGATCGAAGAGGCGGAGGCTGGGGGGAGACCCAGTACTTC.

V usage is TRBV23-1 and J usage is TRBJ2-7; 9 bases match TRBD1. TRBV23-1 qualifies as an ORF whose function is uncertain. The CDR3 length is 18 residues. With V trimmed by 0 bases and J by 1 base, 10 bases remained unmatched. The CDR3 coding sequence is TGCGCCAGCAGTCAATCGAAGCGGGTACAGGGGGCATCCTACGAGCAGTACTTC. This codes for CASSQSKRVQGASYEQYF.

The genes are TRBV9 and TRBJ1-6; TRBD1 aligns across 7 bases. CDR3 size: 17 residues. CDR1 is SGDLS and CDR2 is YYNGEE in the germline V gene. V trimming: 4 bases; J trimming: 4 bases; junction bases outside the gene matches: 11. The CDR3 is CASSPQPRDRYNSPLHF. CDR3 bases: TGTGCCAGCAGCCCCCAACCCCGGGACAGATATAATTCACCCCTCCACTTT.

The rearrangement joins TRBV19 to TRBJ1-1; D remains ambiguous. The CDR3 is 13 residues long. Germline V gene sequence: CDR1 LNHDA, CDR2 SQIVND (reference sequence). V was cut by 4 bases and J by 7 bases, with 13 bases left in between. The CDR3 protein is CASSTEERIEAFF. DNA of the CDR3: TGTGCCAGTAGTACTGAGGAGAGAATTGAAGCTTTCTTT.

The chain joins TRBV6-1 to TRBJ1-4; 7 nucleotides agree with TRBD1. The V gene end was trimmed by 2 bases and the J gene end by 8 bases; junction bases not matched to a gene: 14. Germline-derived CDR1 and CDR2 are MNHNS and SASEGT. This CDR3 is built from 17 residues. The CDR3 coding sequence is TGTGCCAGCAGTGAAAGGCCGTTACAGGCCAGGGGGGAAAAACTGTTTTTT. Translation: CASSERPLQARGEKLFF.

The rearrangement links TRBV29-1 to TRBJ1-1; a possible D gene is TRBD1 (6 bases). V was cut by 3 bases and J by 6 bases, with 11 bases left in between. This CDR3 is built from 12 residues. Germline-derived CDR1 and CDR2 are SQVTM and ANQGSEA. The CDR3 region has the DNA TGCAGCGTTGACGAGGGGGATTCTGAAGCTTTCTTT. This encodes CSVDEGDSEAFF. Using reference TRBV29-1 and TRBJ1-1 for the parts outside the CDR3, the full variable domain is SAVISQKPSRDICQRGTSLTIQCQVDSQVTMMFWYRQQPGQSLTLIATANQGSEATYESGFVIDKFPISRPNLTFSTLTVSNMSPEDSSIYLCSVDEGDSEAFFGQGTRLTVV.

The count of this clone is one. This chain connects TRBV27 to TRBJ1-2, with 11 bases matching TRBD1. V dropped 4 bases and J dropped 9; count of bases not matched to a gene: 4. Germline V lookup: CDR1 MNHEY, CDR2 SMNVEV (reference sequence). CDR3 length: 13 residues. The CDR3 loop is CASSSGQGVRYTF. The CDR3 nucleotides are TGTGCCAGCAGTTCGGGACAGGGGGTACGCTACACCTTC.

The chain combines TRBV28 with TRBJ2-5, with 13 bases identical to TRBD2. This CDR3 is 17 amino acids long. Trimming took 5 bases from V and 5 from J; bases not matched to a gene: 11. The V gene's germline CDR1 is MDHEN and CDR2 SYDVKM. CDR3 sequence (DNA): TGTGCCAGCAGTCCGGGACTAGCGGGGAGGTTTCGGGAGACCCAGTACTTC. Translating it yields CASSPGLAGRFRETQYF.

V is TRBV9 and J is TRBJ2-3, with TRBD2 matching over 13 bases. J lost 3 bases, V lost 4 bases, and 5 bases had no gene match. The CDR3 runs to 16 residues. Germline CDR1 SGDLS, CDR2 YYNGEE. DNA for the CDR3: TGTGCCAGCAGCCCAGGGACTAGCGGGAAAACAGATACGCAGTATTTT. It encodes CASSPGTSGKTDTQYF.

The CDR3 here is CASSFEAGGTYEQYF. In DNA, the CDR3 is TGTGCCAGCAGCTTTGAAGCGGGGGGTACCTACGAGCAGTACTTC. J is TRBJ2-7 and V is TRBV11-1, with 9 bases aligning to TRBD2. Germline trimming cut 3 bases from V and 2 bases from J; bases unmatched to any gene: 5. CDR3 length: 15 residues. Germline V gene data show CDR1 as SGHAT and CDR2 as FQDESV (reference sequence).

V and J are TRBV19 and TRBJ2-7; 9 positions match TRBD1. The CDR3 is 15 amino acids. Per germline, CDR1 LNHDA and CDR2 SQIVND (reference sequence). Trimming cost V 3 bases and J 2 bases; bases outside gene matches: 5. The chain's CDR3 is CASSMIQGATYEQYF. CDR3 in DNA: TGTGCCAGTAGTATGATACAGGGGGCAACCTACGAGCAGTACTTC.

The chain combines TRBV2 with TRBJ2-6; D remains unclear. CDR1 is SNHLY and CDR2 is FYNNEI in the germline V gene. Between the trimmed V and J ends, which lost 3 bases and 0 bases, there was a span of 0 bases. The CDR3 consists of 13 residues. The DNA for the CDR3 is TGTGCCAGCAGTGACTCTGGGGCCAACGTCCTGACTTTC. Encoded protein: CASSDSGANVLTF.

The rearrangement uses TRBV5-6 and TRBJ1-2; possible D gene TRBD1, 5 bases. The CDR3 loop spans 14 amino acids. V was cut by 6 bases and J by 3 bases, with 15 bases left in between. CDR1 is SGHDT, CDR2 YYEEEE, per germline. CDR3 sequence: CASIRLGVDYGYTF. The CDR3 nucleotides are TGTGCCAGCATCCGGCTGGGGGTTGACTATGGCTACACCTTC.

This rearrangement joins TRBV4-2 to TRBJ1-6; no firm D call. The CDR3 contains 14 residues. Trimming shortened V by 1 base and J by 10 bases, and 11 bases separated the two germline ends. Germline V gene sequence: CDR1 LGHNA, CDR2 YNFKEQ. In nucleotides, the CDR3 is TGTGCCAGCAGCCAAGTCGGGCTCGCCTCACCCCTCCACTTT. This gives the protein CASSQVGLASPLHF.

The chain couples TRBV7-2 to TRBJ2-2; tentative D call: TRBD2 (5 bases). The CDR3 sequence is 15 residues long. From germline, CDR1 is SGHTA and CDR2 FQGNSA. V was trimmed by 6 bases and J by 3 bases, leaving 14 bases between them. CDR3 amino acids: CASRPTGSYTGELFF. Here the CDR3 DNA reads TGTGCCAGCAGACCTACGGGATCCTACACCGGGGAGCTGTTTTTT.

CDR3 DNA sequence: TGTGCCAGCCAGAGCACAGGTAATGACTCCTATAATTCACCCCTCCACTTT. As protein: CASQSTGNDSYNSPLHF. The V and J genes are TRBV19 and TRBJ1-6; possibly TRBD1 for D (5 bases). The germline V gene encodes CDR1 LNHDA and CDR2 SQIVND (reference sequence). CDR3 length equals 17 residues. V dropped 9 bases and J dropped 0 bases, with 18 bases sitting between them.

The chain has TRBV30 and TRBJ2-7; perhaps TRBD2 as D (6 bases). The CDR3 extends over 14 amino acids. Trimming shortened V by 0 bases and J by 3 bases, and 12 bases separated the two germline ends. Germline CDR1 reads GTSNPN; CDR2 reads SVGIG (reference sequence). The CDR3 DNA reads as TGTGCCTGGAGTGTAGGCGGGGTCAGCTACGAGCAGTACTTC. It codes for CAWSVGGVSYEQYF.

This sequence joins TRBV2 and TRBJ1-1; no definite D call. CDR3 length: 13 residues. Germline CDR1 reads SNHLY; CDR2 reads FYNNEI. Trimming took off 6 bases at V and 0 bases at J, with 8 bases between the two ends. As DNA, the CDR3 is TGTGCCAGCAGGCAGGTTATGAACACTGAAGCTTTCTTT. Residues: CASRQVMNTEAFF.